Listed here are 21 T cell receptor beta chains from one sample, sequenced in a study of T cell repertoires in cytomegalovirus infection. TCRdb fed the reads into MiXCR, producing one record per CDR3 protein. The table includes around 210,000 distinct CDR3 sequences, 6% to 8% detected once. Sequencing used PBMCs. These receptors all come from a human donor in good health (CMV status not recorded). Some clones in this sample may be carry-over from other donors' samples.

This clonotype came up many times. The chain couples TRBV12-3 or TRBV12-4 to TRBJ2-3; 16 bases fit TRBD2. The CDR3 loop spans 19 amino acids. Losses at the gene ends were 5 bases for V and 6 bases for J; bases not matched to a gene: 14. The CDR3 loop reads CASSTHPGTSGGAGDTQYF. DNA for the CDR3: TGTGCCAGCAGTACCCATCCCGGGACTAGCGGGGGGGCAGGTGATACGCAGTATTTT.

This clonotype has at least ten counts. The CDR3 DNA is TGTGCCTCGGAAGGAGGAGGGGGCTCTGGGGCCAACGTCCTGACTTTC. Protein sequence: CASEGGGGSGANVLTF. The chain joins TRBV10-3 to TRBJ2-6; tentatively, D is TRBD1 or TRBD2 (6 bases each). From germline, CDR1 is ENHRY and CDR2 SYGVKD. V was shortened by 11 bases and J by 0 bases, with 17 bases between the two germline ends. The CDR3 is 16 residues long.

This clonotype has ten or more counts. An end of the junction differs from the germline gene, which may be a read error. This chain links TRBV23-1 with TRBJ2-5; D not certain. TRBV23-1 is labeled an ORF, and its function is uncertain. This CDR3 contains 17 residues. The CDR3 sequence: CASSQRNLVGSQGTQYF. The CDR3 nucleotides read TGCGCCAGCAGTCAGCGCAATTTAGTCGGCTCACAAGGGACCCAGTACTTC.

This clonotype was counted between two and nine times. The chain carries TRBV9 and TRBJ2-5; TRBD2 matches at 9 bases. The CDR3 covers 15 residues. The J segment lost 2 bases and the V segment lost 6 bases, leaving 8 bases of the junction unmatched. Germline V lookup: CDR1 SGDLS, CDR2 YYNGEE. CDR3 sequence: CASTLAGAQQETQYF. The CDR3 bases are TGTGCCAGCACCTTAGCGGGGGCCCAGCAAGAGACCCAGTACTTC.

This clonotype was recorded at least ten times. The chain combines TRBV7-6 with TRBJ1-2; TRBD1 might be the D (6 bases). The CDR3 extends over 15 amino acids. Per germline, CDR1 SGHVS and CDR2 FNYEAQ. V lost 1 base, J lost 4 bases, and 13 bases lay in between. CDR3 sequence: CASSLDFGQPYGYTF. CDR3 nucleotides: TGTGCCAGCAGCTTAGACTTCGGACAGCCCTATGGCTACACCTTC.

The sample holds many counts of this clonotype. The chain is built from TRBV7-2 and TRBJ2-1, with 11 bases identical to TRBD2. In germline, CDR1 is SGHTA, CDR2 FQGNSA. The CDR3 consists of 16 residues. J was trimmed by 4 bases and V by 5 bases; bases with no gene match: 7. The CDR3 here is CASSPLAGGPYNEQFF. DNA for the CDR3: TGTGCCAGCAGCCCCCTAGCGGGGGGCCCTTACAATGAGCAGTTCTTC.

V gene TRBV20-1 combines with J gene TRBJ1-2, with 7 bases aligning to TRBD1. Germline V gene lookup returns CDR1 DFQATT and CDR2 SNEGSKA (reference sequence). V shed 2 bases and J 2 bases; nucleotides not matched to a gene: 8. The CDR3 has 15 residues. This CDR3 reads CSARSLPGQNYGYTF. The DNA of the CDR3 is TGCAGTGCTAGAAGCCTTCCGGGACAGAACTATGGCTACACCTTC.

This clonotype appeared many times. This chain connects TRBV25-1 to TRBJ2-7; the D gene is possibly TRBD1 (6 bases). Germline V lookup: CDR1 MGHDK, CDR2 SYGVNS. Between the trimmed V and J ends, which lost 4 bases and 5 bases, there was a span of 15 bases. The length of the CDR3 is 14 residues. The CDR3 loop reads CASSGAQGRNEQYF. The CDR3 DNA is TGTGCCAGCAGTGGGGCACAGGGACGCAACGAGCAGTACTTC.

This clonotype was seen at least ten times. V gene TRBV4-3 combines with J gene TRBJ2-1; D gene uncertain. V was pared by 0 bases and J by 6 bases, with 9 bases between. The germline CDR1 and CDR2 sequences are LGHNA and YSLEER. The CDR3 is 14 residues long. The CDR3 loop reads CASSQEDGFNEQFF. The CDR3 DNA is TGCGCCAGCAGCCAAGAGGACGGATTCAATGAGCAGTTCTTC.

This clonotype was recorded many times. The rearrangement joins TRBV19 to TRBJ2-7; 10 bases map to TRBD1. The CDR3 length is 14 residues. CDR1 is LNHDA, CDR2 SQIVND, per germline (reference sequence). The V and J ends lost 5 bases and 5 bases, in that order; junction bases with no gene match: 6. The CDR3 spells CASSRTGTGDEQYF. CDR3 bases: TGTGCCAGTAGTCGAACCGGGACAGGGGACGAGCAGTACTTC.

This clonotype was picked up a small number of times. The chain is built from TRBV29-1 and TRBJ1-1; TRBD1 agrees at 10 bases. V dropped 2 bases and J dropped 0; count of bases not matched to a gene: 9. Germline values: CDR1 SQVTM, CDR2 ANQGSEA. CDR3 length equals 17 residues. The CDR3 coding sequence is TGCAGCGTTGAATCCCTGACAGGGGGCGTAATGAACACTGAAGCTTTCTTT. As protein: CSVESLTGGVMNTEAFF.

This clonotype appeared many times. This chain joins TRBV6-5 and TRBJ2-7; 9 nucleotides agree with TRBD1. Per the germline V gene, CDR1 is MNHEY and CDR2 is SVGAGI. V lost 5 bases, J lost 6 bases, and 5 bases stayed unmatched. This CDR3 comprises 13 residues. CDR3 residues: CASSRDRVGEQYF. The CDR3 bases are TGTGCCAGCAGTCGGGACAGGGTGGGCGAGCAGTACTTC.

Worth noting for this clonotype: Possible read error: a much larger clone is one base away. The rearrangement uses TRBV20-1 and TRBJ1-1, with a weak D call TRBD1 (6 bases). This CDR3 comprises 13 residues. In germline, CDR1 is DFQATT, CDR2 SNEGSKA (reference sequence). The DNA for the CDR3 is TGCAGTGCAGCGGGACACCTGAACTCTGAAGCTTTCTTT. This codes for CSAAGHLNSEAFF.

There are many counts of this clonotype. The rearrangement links TRBV6-6 to TRBJ2-2; tentative D call: TRBD1 (5 bases). Germline V gene data show CDR1 as MNHNY and CDR2 as SVGAGI (reference sequence). CDR3 length: 13 amino acids. V gave up 5 bases and J gave up 1 base, with 5 bases separating them. CDR3 protein: CASSRGNTGELFF. The DNA of the CDR3 is TGTGCCAGCAGTAGGGGGAACACCGGGGAGCTGTTTTTT.

This clonotype was found many times. The V call is TRBV12-3 or TRBV12-4, the J call TRBJ1-3; 7 nucleotides line up with TRBD1. The CDR3 spans 14 residues. The V segment lost 2 bases and the J segment 4 bases; nucleotides outside the gene matches: 2. The CDR3, as DNA: TGTGCCAGCAGTTTAAAGGGGGCCGGAAACACCATATATTTT. It encodes CASSLKGAGNTIYF.

This clonotype came up many times. J is TRBJ2-5 and V is TRBV5-1, with TRBD1 identical over 7 bases. The CDR3 is 14 amino acids. The V gene's germline CDR1 is SGHRS and CDR2 YFSETQ. V gave up 3 bases and J gave up 4 bases; unmatched junction bases: 6. For the CDR3, the DNA is TGCGCCAGCAGCTCACAGGGGAGCAGAGAGACCCAGTACTTC. It codes for CASSSQGSRETQYF.

This clonotype was observed at least ten times. The chain joins TRBV7-8 to TRBJ1-3; no clear D. The ends were cut back, 5 bases at V and 8 bases at J, with 13 bases in the middle. Germline CDR1 SGHVS, CDR2 FQNEAQ. This CDR3 has 13 amino acids. The CDR3 DNA is TGTGCCAGCAGCCCTAGGCAGACGGACACCATATATTTT. This encodes CASSPRQTDTIYF.

This clonotype was seen at least ten times. The J gene is TRBJ2-5, the V gene TRBV7-6; TRBD2 might be the D (7 bases). Trimming cost V 2 bases and J 2 bases, with 15 bases left between them. Germline CDR1 is SGHVS and CDR2 is FNYEAQ. CDR3 length: 16 amino acids. CDR3 sequence (DNA): TGTGCCAGCAGCTTAAATGAGGGGGGGGGACAAGAGACCCAGTACTTC. Translated, it gives CASSLNEGGGQETQYF.

This clonotype was counted many times. The chain couples TRBV9 to TRBJ2-1; no reliable D call. The CDR3 sequence is 18 residues long. Trimming pared 5 bases from V and 6 bases from J, leaving 27 bases between. The germline V gene encodes CDR1 SGDLS and CDR2 YYNGEE. CDR3 sequence: CASSSYRAATLAANEQFF. The DNA of the CDR3 is TGTGCCAGCAGTTCGTATAGGGCGGCGACCCTCGCAGCCAATGAGCAGTTCTTC.

This clonotype was counted at least ten times. The chain combines TRBV14 with TRBJ1-1; the match to TRBD1 covers 8 bases. Per the germline V gene, CDR1 is SGHDN and CDR2 is FVKESK. The CDR3 totals 13 residues. The V segment lost 4 bases and the J segment 10 bases; nucleotides outside the gene matches: 8. The CDR3 DNA reads as TGTGCCAGCAGCCCGTCTCGCACAGGGGGAGCTTTCTTT. Protein sequence: CASSPSRTGGAFF. The full variable domain, its missing parts supplied by reference TRBV14 and TRBJ1-1, is EAGVTQFPSHSVIEKGQTVTLRCDPISGHDNLYWYRRVMGKEIKFLLHFVKESKQDESGMPNNRFLAERTGGTYSTLKVQPAELEDSGVYFCASSPSRTGGAFFGQGTRLTVV.

The chain joins TRBV27 to TRBJ1-1, with D possibly matching TRBD1 (5 bases). The CDR3 consists of 13 residues. V lost 6 bases and J 1 base, leaving 9 bases between the germline ends. Germline CDR1 is MNHEY and CDR2 is SMNVEV (reference sequence). The DNA of the CDR3 is TGTGCCAGCAGGGACACGGGGAACACTGAAGCTTTCTTT. Protein sequence: CASRDTGNTEAFF.